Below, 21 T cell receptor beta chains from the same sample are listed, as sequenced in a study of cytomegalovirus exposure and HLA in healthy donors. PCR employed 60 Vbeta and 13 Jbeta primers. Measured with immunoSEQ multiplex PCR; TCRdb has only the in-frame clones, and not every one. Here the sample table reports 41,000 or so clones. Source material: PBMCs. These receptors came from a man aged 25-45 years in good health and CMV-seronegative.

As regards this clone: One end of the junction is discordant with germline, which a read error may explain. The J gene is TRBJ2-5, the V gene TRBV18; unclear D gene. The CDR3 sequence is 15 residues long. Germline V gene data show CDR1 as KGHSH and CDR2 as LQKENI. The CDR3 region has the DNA TGTGCCAGCTCCCTCCCAGAGGTGAGCCAAGAGAACCAGTACTTC. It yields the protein CASSLPEVSQENQYF. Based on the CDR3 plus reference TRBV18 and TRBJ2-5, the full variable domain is NAGVMQNPRHLVRRRGQEARLRCSPMKGHSHVYWYRQLPEEGLKFMVYLQKENIIDESGMPKERFSAEFPKEGPSILRIQQVVRGDSAAYFCASSLPEVSQENQYFGPGTRLLVL.

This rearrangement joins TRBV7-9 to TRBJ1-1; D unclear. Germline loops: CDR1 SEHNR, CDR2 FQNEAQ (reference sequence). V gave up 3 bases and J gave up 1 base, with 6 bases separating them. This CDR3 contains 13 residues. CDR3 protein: CASSFPRNTEAFF. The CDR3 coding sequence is TGTGCCAGCAGCTTTCCCCGGAACACTGAAGCTTTCTTT.

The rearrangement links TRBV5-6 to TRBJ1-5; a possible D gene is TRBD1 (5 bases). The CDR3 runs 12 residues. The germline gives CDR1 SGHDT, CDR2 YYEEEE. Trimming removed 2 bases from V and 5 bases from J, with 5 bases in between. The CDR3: CASSLGDQPQHF. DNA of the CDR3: TGTGCCAGCAGCTTAGGGGATCAGCCCCAGCATTTT.

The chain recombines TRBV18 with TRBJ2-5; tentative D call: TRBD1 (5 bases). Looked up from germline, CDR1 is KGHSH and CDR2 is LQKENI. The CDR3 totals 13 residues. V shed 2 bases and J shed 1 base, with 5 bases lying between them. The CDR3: CASSPGAQETQYF. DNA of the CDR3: TGTGCCAGCTCACCAGGGGCCCAAGAGACCCAGTACTTC.

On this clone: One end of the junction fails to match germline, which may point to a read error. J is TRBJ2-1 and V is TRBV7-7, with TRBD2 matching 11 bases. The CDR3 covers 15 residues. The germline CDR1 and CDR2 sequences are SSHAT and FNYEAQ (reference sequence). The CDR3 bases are TGTGCTAGCAGCTTGATTAGCGGGGGGGCAGGGGAGCAGTTCTTC. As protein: CASSLISGGAGEQFF.

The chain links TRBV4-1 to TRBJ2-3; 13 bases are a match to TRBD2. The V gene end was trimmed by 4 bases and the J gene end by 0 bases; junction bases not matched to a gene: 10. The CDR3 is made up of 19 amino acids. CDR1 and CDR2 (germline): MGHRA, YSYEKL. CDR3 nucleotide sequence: TGCGCCAGCAGCCGACAGACTAGCGGGAGGATCGCTAGCACAGATACGCAGTATTTT. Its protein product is CASSRQTSGRIASTDTQYF.

The CDR3 region has the DNA TGTGCCAGCAGCCGCTCACAGGGTAATGGCTACACCTTC. Its translation is CASSRSQGNGYTF. The V call is TRBV11-2, the J call TRBJ1-2, with a tentative D call TRBD1 (6 bases). The germline V and J ends were trimmed by 5 bases and 6 bases, with 13 bases remaining between them. The CDR3 is 13 amino acids. Germline CDR1 SGHAT, CDR2 FQNNGV.

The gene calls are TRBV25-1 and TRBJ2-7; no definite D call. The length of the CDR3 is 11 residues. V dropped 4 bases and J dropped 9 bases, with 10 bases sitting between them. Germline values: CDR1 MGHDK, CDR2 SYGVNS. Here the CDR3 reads CASSGDIMQYF. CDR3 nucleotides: TGTGCCAGCAGTGGAGACATAATGCAGTACTTC.

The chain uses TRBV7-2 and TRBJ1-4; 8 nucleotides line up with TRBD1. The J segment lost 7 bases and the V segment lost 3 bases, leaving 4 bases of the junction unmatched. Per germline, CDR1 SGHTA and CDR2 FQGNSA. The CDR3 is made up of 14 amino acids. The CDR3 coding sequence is TGTGCCAGCAGCTTCGACAGGGGCCCTGAAAAACTGTTTTTT. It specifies CASSFDRGPEKLFF.

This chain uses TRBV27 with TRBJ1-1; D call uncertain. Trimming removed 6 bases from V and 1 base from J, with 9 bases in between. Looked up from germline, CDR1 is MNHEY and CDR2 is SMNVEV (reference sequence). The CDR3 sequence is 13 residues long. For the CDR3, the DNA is TGTGCCAGCAGGTTGCAGAAGAACACTGAAGCTTTCTTT. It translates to CASRLQKNTEAFF.

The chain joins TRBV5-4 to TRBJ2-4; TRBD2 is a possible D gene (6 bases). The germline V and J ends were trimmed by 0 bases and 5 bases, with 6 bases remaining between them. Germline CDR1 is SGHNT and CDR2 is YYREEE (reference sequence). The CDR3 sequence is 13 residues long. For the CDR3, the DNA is TGTGCCAGCAGCTTGGGGAGGGAAAACATTCAGTACTTC. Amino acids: CASSLGRENIQYF.

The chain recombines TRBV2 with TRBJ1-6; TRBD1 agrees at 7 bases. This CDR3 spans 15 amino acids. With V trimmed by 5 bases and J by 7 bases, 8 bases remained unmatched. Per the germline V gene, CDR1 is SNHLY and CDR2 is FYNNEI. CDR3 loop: CASSFTGAQNSPLHF. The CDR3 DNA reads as TGTGCCAGCAGTTTTACAGGGGCCCAAAATTCACCCCTCCACTTT.

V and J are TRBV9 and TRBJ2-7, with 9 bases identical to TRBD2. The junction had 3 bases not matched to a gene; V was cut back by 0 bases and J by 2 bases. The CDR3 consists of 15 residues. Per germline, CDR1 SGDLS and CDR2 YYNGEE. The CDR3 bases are TGTGCCAGCAGCGTAGAGGGCGGGAGGGCCTACGAGCAGTACTTC. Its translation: CASSVEGGRAYEQYF.

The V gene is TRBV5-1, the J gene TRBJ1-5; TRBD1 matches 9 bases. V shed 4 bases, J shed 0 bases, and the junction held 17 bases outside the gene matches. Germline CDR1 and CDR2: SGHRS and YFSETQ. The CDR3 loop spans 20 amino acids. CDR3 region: CASSDRDRATNDYSNQPQHF. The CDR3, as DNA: TGCGCCAGCAGCGACCGGGACAGGGCCACAAATGACTATAGCAATCAGCCCCAGCATTTT.

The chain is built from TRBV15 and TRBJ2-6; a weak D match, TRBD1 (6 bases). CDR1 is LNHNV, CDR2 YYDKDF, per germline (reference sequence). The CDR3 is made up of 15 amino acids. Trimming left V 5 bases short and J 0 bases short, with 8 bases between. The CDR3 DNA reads TGTGCCACCAGCGGACAGAGCTCTGGGGCCAACGTCCTGACTTTC. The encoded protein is CATSGQSSGANVLTF. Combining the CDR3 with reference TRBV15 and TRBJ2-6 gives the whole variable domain DAMVIQNPRYQVTQFGKPVTLSCSQTLNHNVMYWYQQKSSQAPKLLFHYYDKDFNNEADTPDNFQSRRPNTSFCFLDIRSPGLGDTAMYLCATSGQSSGANVLTFGAGSRLTVL.

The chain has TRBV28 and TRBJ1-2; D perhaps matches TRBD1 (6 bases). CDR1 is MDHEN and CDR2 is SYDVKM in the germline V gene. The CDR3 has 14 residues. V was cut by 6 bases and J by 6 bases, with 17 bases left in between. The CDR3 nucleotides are TGTGCCAGCAGCTCTTCCAAGGGGACACATGGCTACACCTTC. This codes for CASSSSKGTHGYTF.

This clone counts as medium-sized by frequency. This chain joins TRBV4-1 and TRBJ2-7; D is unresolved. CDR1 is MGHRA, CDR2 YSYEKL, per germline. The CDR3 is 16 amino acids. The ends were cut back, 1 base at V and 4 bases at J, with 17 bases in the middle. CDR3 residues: CASSQGGGTSLYEQYF. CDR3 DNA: TGCGCCAGCAGCCAAGGAGGTGGCACCTCACTTTACGAGCAGTACTTC.

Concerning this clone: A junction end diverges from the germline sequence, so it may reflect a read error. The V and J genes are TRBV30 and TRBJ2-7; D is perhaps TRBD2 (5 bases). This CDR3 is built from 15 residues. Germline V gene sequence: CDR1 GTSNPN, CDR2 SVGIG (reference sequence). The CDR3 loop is CAGSEGETGTYEQYF. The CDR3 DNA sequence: TGTGCCGGGAGTGAGGGAGAGACGGGGACCTACGAGCAGTACTTC.

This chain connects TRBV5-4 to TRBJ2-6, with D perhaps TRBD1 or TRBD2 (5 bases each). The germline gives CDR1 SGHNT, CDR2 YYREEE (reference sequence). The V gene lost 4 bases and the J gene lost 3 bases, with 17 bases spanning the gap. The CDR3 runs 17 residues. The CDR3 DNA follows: TGTGCCAGCAGCGTGGGGGAGAGTTCCTATGGGGCCAACGTCCTGACTTTC. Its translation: CASSVGESSYGANVLTF.

CDR3 coding DNA: TGTGCCAGCAGTGCACCCCCCCGGGAGTATAGCAATCAGCCCCAGCATTTT. This translates into CASSAPPREYSNQPQHF. The chain links TRBV6-1 to TRBJ1-5; D gene ambiguous. Trimming removed 4 bases at V and 0 bases at J, with 16 bases between. Germline V gene data show CDR1 as MNHNS and CDR2 as SASEGT. The CDR3 sequence is 17 residues long.

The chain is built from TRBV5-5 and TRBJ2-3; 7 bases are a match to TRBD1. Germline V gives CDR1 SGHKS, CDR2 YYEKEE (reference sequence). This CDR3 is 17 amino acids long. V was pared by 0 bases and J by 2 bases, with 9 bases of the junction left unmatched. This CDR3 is CASSLEGQGVSTDTQYF. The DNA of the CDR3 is TGTGCCAGCAGCTTGGAAGGGCAGGGGGTATCCACAGATACGCAGTATTTT. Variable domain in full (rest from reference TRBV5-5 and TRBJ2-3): DAGVTQSPTHLIKTRGQQVTLRCSPISGHKSVSWYQQVLGQGPQFIFQYYEKEERGRGNFPDRFSARQFPNYSSELNVNALLLGDSALYLCASSLEGQGVSTDTQYFGPGTRLTVL.